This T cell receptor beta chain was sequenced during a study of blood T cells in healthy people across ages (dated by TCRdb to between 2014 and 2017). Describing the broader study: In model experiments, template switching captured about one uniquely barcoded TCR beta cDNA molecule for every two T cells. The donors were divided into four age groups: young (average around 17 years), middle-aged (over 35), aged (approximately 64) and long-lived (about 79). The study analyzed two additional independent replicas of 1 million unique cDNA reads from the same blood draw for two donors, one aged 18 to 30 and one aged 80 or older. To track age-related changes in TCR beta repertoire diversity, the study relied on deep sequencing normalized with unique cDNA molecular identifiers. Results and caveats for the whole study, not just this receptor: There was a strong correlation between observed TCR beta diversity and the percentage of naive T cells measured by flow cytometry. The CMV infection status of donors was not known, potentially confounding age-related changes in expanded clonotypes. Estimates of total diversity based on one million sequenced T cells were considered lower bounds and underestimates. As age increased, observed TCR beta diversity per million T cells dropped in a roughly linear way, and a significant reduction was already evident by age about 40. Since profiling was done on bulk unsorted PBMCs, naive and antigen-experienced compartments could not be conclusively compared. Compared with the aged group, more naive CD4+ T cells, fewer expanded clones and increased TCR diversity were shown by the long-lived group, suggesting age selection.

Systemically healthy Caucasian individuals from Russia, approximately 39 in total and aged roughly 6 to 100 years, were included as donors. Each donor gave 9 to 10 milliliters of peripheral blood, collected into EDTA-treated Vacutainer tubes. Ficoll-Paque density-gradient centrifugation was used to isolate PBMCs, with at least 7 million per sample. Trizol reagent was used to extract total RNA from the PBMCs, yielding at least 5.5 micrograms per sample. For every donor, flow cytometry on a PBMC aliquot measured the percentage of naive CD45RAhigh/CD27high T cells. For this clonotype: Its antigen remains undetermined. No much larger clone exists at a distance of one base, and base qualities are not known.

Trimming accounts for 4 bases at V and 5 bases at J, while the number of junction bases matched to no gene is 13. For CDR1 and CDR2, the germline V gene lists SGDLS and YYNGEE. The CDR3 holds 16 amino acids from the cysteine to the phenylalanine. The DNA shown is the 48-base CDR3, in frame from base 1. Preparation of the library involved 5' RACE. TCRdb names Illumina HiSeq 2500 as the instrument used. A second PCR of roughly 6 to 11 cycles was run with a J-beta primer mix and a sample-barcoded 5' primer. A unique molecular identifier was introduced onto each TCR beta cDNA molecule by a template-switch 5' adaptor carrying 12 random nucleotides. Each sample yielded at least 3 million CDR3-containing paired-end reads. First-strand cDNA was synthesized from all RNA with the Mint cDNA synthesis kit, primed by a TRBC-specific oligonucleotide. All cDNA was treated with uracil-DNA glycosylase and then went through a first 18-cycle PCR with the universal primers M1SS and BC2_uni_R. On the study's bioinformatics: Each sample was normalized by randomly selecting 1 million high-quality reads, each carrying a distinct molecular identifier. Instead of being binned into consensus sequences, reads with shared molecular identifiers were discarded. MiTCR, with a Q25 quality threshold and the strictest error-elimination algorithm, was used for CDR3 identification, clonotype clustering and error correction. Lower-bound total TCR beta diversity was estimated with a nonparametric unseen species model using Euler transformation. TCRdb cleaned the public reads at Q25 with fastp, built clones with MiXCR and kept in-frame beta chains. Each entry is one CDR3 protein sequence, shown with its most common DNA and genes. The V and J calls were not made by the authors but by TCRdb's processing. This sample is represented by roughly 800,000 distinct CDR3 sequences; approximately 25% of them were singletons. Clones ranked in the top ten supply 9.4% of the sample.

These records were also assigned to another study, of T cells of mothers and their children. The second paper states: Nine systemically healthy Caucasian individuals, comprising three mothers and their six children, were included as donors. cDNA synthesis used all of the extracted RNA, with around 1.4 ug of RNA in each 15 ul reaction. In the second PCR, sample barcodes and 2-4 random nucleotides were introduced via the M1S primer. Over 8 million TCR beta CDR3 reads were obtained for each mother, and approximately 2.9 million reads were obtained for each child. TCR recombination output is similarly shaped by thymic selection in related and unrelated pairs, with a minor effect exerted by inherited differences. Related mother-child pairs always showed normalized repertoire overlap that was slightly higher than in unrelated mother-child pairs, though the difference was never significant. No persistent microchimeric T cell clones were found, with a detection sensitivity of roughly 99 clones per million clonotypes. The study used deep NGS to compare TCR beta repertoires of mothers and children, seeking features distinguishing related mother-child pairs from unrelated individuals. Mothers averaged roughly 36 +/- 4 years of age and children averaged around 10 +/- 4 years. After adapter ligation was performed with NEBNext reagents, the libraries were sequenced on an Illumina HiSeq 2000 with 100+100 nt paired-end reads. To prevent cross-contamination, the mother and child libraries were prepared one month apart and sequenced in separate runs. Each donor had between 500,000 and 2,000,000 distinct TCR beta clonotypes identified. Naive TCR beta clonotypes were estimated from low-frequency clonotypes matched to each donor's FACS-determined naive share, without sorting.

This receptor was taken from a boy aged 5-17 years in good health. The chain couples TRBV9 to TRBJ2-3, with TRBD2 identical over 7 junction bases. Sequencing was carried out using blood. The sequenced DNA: TGTGCCAGCAGCACGAGACTAGCAGGAGGATTAGATACGCAGTATTTT. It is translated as CASSTRLAGGLDTQYF.